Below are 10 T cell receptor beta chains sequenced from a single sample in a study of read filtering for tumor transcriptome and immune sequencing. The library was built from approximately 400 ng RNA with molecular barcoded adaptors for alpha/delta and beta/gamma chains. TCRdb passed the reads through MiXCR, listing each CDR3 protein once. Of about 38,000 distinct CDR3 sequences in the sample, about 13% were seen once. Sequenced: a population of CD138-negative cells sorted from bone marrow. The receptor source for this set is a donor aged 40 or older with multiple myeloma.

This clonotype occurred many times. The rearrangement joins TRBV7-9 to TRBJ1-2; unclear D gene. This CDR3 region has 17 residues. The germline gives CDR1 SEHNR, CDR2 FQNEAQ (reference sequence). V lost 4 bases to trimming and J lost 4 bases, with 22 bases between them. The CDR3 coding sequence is TGTGCCAGCAGCTCCTCCGAATCCCTGGCCCCGACCTATGGCTACACCTTC. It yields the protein CASSSSESLAPTYGYTF. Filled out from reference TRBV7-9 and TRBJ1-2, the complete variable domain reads DTGVSQNPRHKITKRGQNVTFRCDPISEHNRLYWYRQTLGQGPEFLTYFQNEAQLEKSRLLSDRFSAERPKGSFSTLEIQRTEQGDSAMYLCASSSSESLAPTYGYTFGSGTRLTVV.

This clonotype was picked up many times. In DNA form, the CDR3 reads TGTGCCAGCAGTTTGCAGCGGGAGCATCCCTACGAGCAGTACTTC. Its protein is CASSLQREHPYEQYF. The chain couples TRBV6-5 to TRBJ2-7; 8 positions agree with TRBD2. Trimming at V came to 4 bases and at J to 2 bases, leaving 7 bases not matched to a gene. Germline V gene lookup returns CDR1 MNHEY and CDR2 SVGAGI. This CDR3 contains 15 residues.

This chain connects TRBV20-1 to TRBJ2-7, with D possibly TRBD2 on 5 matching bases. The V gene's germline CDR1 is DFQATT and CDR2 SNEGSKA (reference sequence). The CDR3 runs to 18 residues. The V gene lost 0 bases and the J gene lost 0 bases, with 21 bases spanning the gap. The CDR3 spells CSARDFSASGRYSYEQYF. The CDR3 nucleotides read TGCAGTGCTAGAGATTTTTCTGCGAGCGGACGTTACTCCTACGAGCAGTACTTC.

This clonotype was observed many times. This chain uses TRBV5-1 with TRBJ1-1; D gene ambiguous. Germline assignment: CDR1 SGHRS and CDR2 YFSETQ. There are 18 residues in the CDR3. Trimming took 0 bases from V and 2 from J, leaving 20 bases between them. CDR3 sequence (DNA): TGCGCCAGCAGCTTGGTTTCAGGCCGAGCCGACCTCAACACTGAAGCTTTCTTT. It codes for CASSLVSGRADLNTEAFF.

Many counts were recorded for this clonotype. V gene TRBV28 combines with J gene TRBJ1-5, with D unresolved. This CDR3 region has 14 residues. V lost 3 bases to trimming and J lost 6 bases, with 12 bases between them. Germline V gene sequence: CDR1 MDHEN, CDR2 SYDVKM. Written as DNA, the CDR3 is TGTGCCAGCAGTTTTGGTGGGTCTAGTCAGCCCCAGCATTTT. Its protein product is CASSFGGSSQPQHF.

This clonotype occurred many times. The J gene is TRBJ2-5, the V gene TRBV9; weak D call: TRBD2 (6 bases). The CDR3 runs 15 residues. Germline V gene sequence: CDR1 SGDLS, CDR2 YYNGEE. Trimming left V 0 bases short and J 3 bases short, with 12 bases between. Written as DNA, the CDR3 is TGTGCCAGCAGCGTAGGGTCTAGCGAAGAAGAGACCCAGTACTTC. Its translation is CASSVGSSEEETQYF.

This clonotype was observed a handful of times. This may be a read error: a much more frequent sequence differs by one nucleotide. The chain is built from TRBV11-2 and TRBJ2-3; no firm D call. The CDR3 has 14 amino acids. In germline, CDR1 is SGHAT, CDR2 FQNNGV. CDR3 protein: CAGSPPLSPDTQYF. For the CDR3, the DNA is TGTGCCGGCAGCCCCCCCCTCTCACCAGATACGCAGTATTTT.

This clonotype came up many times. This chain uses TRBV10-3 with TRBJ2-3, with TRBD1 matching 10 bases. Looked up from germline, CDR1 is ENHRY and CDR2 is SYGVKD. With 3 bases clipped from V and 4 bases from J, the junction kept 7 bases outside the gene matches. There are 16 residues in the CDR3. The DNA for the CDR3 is TGTGCCATCAGTGATCCGGGACAGGGGCTGGCAGATACGCAGTATTTT. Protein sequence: CAISDPGQGLADTQYF.

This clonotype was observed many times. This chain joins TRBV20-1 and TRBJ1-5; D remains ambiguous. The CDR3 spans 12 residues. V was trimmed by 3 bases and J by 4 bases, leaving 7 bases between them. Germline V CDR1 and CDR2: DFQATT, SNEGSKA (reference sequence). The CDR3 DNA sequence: TGCAGTGCTAGCGACGGTAATCAGCCCCAGCATTTT. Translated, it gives CSASDGNQPQHF.

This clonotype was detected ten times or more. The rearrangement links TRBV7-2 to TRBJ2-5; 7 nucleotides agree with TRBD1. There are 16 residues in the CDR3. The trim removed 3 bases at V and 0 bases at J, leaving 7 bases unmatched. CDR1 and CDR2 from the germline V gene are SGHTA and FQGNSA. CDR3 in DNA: TGTGCCAGCAGCTTCGCCGAACAGGGGTACCAAGAGACCCAGTACTTC. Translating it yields CASSFAEQGYQETQYF.